This TCR beta chain came from a study of identical twins. Germline trimming cut 0 bases from V and 10 bases from J; bases unmatched to any gene: 0. Germline CDR1 reads MNHNY; CDR2 reads SVGAGI (reference sequence). The CDR3 contains 12 residues. TCRdb called the 5' RACE reads again in MiXCR, with one record for every CDR3 protein. The sample includes 450,000 or so distinct CDR3 sequences, 24% of them seen just once. This clonotype has only a few counts. The sample also formed part of further work on T cells expressing NK-cell markers.

The J gene is TRBJ2-1, the V gene TRBV6-6, with 7 bases lining up with TRBD2. This receptor was obtained from a woman between 18 and 29 years old in good health. Material: CD4+ T cells sorted from blood. The CDR3 protein is CASSYSGGEQFF. CDR3 bases: TGTGCCAGCAGTTACTCGGGGGGGGAGCAGTTCTTC.